This entry is about one T cell receptor beta chain. This entry belongs to a study of cytomegalovirus exposure and HLA in healthy donors. Assay: immunoSEQ multiplex PCR; the TCRdb copy retains only in-frame clones and omits some. The sample lists around 200,000 clones; around 90% were seen once. CDR3 length: 17 residues. Germline V gene data show CDR1 as SGHVS and CDR2 as FNYEAQ. The trim removed 0 bases at V and 3 bases at J, leaving 5 bases unmatched. The receptor was isolated from a young woman in good health and CMV-seronegative. The genes are TRBV7-6 and TRBJ2-2; 9 bases map to TRBD2. Specimen: PBMCs. CDR3 nucleotides: TGTGCCAGCAGCTTAGCGAAGCGGGGGGTGCACACCGGGGAGCTGTTTTTT. Its protein product is CASSLAKRGVHTGELFF.